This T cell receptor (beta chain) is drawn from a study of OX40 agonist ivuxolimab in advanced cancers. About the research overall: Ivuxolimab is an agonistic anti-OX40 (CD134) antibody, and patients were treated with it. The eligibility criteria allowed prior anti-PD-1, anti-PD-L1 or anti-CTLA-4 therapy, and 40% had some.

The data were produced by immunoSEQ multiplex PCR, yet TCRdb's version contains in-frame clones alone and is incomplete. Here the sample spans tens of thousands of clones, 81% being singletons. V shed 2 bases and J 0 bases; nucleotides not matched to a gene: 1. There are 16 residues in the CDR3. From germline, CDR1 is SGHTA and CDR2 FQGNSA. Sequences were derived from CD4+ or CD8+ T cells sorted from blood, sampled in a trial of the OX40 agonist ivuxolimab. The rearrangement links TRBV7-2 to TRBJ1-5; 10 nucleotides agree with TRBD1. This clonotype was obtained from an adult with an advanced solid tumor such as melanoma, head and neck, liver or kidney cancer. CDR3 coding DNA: TGTGCCAGCAGCTTACGGGACAGGGGTAGCAATCAGCCCCAGCATTTT. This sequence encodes CASSLRDRGSNQPQHF.